The present T cell receptor (beta chain) was sequenced within a study of early T cells in non-severe SARS-CoV-2 infection. Study-level information: Sequenced bulk RNA came from whole blood that was unsorted, and chains were unpaired.

cDNA molecules, individually, were tagged with unique molecular identifiers. TCRdb used MiXCR to reprocess the 5' RACE reads, holding one entry per CDR3 protein. The sample has some 50,000 distinct CDR3 sequences; under 9% are singletons. Germline V gene data show CDR1 as MGHRA and CDR2 as YSYEKL. CDR3 length equals 14 residues. V lost 4 bases to trimming and J lost 4 bases, with 12 bases between them. The table lists this clonotype with many counts. The receptor's source is an adult who was a healthcare worker with PCR-confirmed SARS-CoV-2 infection or an uninfected control (not recorded which). The sample here was whole blood, taken at baseline. This rearrangement joins TRBV4-1 to TRBJ2-3; perhaps TRBD2 as D (5 bases). The CDR3 protein is CASSPLGRADTQYF. In nucleotides, the CDR3 is TGCGCCAGCAGCCCCCTGGGGAGAGCAGATACGCAGTATTTT.